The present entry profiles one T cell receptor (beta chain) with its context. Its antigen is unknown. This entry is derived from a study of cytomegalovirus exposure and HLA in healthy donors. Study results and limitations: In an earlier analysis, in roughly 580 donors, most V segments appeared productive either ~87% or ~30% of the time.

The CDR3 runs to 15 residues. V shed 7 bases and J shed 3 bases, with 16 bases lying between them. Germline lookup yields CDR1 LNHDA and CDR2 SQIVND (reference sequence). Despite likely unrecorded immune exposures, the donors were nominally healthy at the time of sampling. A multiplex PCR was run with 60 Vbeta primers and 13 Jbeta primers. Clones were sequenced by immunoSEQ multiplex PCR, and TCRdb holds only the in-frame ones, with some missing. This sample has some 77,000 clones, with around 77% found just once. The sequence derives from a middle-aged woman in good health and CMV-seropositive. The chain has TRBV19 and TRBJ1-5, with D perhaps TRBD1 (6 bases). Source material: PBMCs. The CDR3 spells CASTKRTDLNQPQHF. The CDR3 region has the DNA TGTGCCAGTACCAAAAGGACAGACCTCAATCAGCCCCAGCATTTT. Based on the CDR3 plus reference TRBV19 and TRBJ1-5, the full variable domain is DGGITQSPKYLFRKEGQNVTLSCEQNLNHDAMYWYRQDPGQGLRLIYYSQIVNDFQKGDIAEGYSVSREKKESFPLTVTSAQKNPTAFYLCASTKRTDLNQPQHFGDGTRLSIL.